This passage covers 5 T cell receptor beta chains from one sample sequenced in a study of vaccination and CD4 T cells after COVID-19. MiXCR, run by TCRdb on the PCR reads, gives a single entry per CDR3 protein. The data show fewer than 20,000 distinct CDR3 sequences, roughly 60% seen once. This specimen was CD4+ T cells from blood, taken before SARS-CoV-2 vaccination. These receptors were collected from a human donor who had recovered from COVID-19.

This chain links TRBV7-8 with TRBJ2-3; D remains ambiguous. There are 15 residues in the CDR3. The V gene's germline CDR1 is SGHVS and CDR2 FQNEAQ. The V end was cut by 1 base, the J end by 0 bases, with 8 bases between. The CDR3 here is CASSLGLLSTDTQYF. The CDR3 nucleotides are TGTGCCAGCAGCTTAGGACTGCTTAGCACAGATACGCAGTATTTT.

The genes are TRBV27 and TRBJ2-3; TRBD2 aligns across 8 bases. Germline CDR1 and CDR2: MNHEY and SMNVEV (reference sequence). The CDR3 is made up of 13 amino acids. Unmatched junction bases numbered 8, after V lost 8 bases and J lost 7 bases. The CDR3 spells CASGVAGSNTQYF. The CDR3 DNA follows: TGTGCCAGCGGAGTAGCGGGGTCAAATACGCAGTATTTT.

This clonotype was seen a handful of times. The chain carries TRBV19 and TRBJ2-3, with TRBD1 matching over 9 bases. The germline gives CDR1 LNHDA, CDR2 SQIVND (reference sequence). The J segment lost 3 bases and the V segment lost 6 bases, leaving 1 base of the junction unmatched. The length of the CDR3 is 13 residues. The CDR3 region has the DNA TGTGCCAGTAGGGGGACAGGGACAGATACGCAGTATTTT. It is translated as CASRGTGTDTQYF. Together with reference TRBV19 and TRBJ2-3, the CDR3 gives the full variable domain: DGGITQSPKYLFRKEGQNVTLSCEQNLNHDAMYWYRQDPGQGLRLIYYSQIVNDFQKGDIAEGYSVSREKKESFPLTVTSAQKNPTAFYLCASRGTGTDTQYFGPGTRLTVL.

J is TRBJ1-6 and V is TRBV20-1; tentatively, D is TRBD1 (6 bases). Germline CDR1 is DFQATT and CDR2 is SNEGSKA (reference sequence). The V end was cut by 4 bases, the J end by 8 bases, with 12 bases between. CDR3 size: 13 residues. The CDR3 bases are TGCAGTGCTACTTGGACAGTACATTCACCCCTCCACTTT. Protein product: CSATWTVHSPLHF.

CDR3 DNA sequence: TGTGCCAGCAGTGGAACCCCAGGGACCGGGGAGCTGTTTTTT. Its protein is CASSGTPGTGELFF. The rearrangement links TRBV6-4 to TRBJ2-2; D is possibly TRBD1 (5 bases). The CDR3 covers 14 residues. Trimming left V 4 bases short and J 5 bases short, with 11 bases between. Germline V gives CDR1 MRHNA, CDR2 SNTAGT.